Presented here are 28 T cell receptor beta chains from one specimen sequenced in a study of cytomegalovirus exposure and HLA in healthy donors. PCR used 60 Vbeta primers and 13 Jbeta primers. Sequencing was performed with immunoSEQ multiplex PCR; in TCRdb, only in-frame clones are kept and a portion is missing. The table has approximately 27,000 clones, 70% seen once; the top ten hold 4% to 5.5%. The sequencing sample was made of PBMCs. The receptors were gathered from a woman aged 45 to 65 in good health and CMV-seronegative.

The chain joins TRBV5-4 to TRBJ2-1; 8 nucleotides agree with TRBD2. The V segment lost 4 bases and the J segment 10 bases; nucleotides outside the gene matches: 7. The CDR3 runs to 13 residues. Germline assignment: CDR1 SGHNT and CDR2 YYREEE (reference sequence). The CDR3, as DNA: TGTGCCAGCAGCCACGGGGGGGCCGTGGAGCAGTTCTTC. It specifies CASSHGGAVEQFF.

V gene TRBV2 combines with J gene TRBJ2-7; TRBD2 agrees at 8 bases. CDR3 length equals 16 residues. V gave up 7 bases and J gave up 5 bases; unmatched junction bases: 16. Per the germline V gene, CDR1 is SNHLY and CDR2 is FYNNEI. The CDR3 coding sequence is TGTGCCAGCATCCCGAACGTCAGCGGGAGAATAAACGAGCAGTACTTC. Its protein product is CASIPNVSGRINEQYF.

This clone was detected a few times. J is TRBJ1-1 and V is TRBV7-6, with a tentative D call TRBD1 (5 bases). Germline CDR1 and CDR2: SGHVS and FNYEAQ. CDR3 length equals 13 residues. Trimming removed 5 bases at V and 5 bases at J, with 12 bases between. In DNA, the CDR3 is TGTGCCAGCAGCATTATCGGGGGGACTGAAGCTTTCTTT. Its protein product is CASSIIGGTEAFF.

The gene calls are TRBV6-1 and TRBJ2-2, with a weak D call TRBD2 (6 bases). Germline CDR1 reads MNHNS; CDR2 reads SASEGT. The CDR3 has 14 residues. Trimming removed 4 bases from V and 3 bases from J, with 9 bases in between. CDR3 in amino acids: CASSGGEYTGELFF. The CDR3 coding sequence is TGTGCCAGCAGTGGCGGGGAATACACCGGGGAGCTGTTTTTT.

The chain employs TRBV28 and TRBJ1-2; D gene unclear. The CDR3 spans 11 residues. V dropped 4 bases and J dropped 8 bases, with 8 bases sitting between them. Germline values: CDR1 MDHEN, CDR2 SYDVKM. CDR3 sequence: CASSSAGGYTF. Written as DNA, the CDR3 is TGTGCCAGCAGTTCGGCGGGGGGCTACACCTTC.

The rearrangement joins TRBV6-5 to TRBJ1-6; D is perhaps TRBD1 (6 bases). CDR1 and CDR2 (germline): MNHEY, SVGAGI. V was cut by 6 bases and J by 7 bases, with 10 bases left in between. CDR3 length equals 13 residues. CDR3 protein: CASRGQRNSPLHF. CDR3 nucleotides: TGTGCCAGCAGAGGACAGCGAAATTCACCCCTCCACTTT.

This clone was counted once. The chain employs TRBV18 and TRBJ1-5; TRBD1 aligns across 10 bases. The CDR3 is 14 amino acids. The V segment lost 3 bases and the J segment 7 bases; nucleotides outside the gene matches: 3. Per germline, CDR1 KGHSH and CDR2 LQKENI. CDR3 sequence: CASSPGQGNQPQHF. CDR3 sequence (DNA): TGTGCCAGCTCACCGGGACAGGGGAACCAGCCCCAGCATTTT.

The gene calls are TRBV5-1 and TRBJ2-6; 7 bases map to TRBD2. The CDR3 contains 16 residues. Germline trimming cut 4 bases from V and 0 bases from J; bases unmatched to any gene: 4. Per germline, CDR1 SGHRS and CDR2 YFSETQ. The CDR3 region has the DNA TGCGCCAGCAGCCCGGGGACTAACTCTGGGGCCAACGTCCTGACTTTC. Encoded protein: CASSPGTNSGANVLTF.

The V call is TRBV5-4, the J call TRBJ1-1, with D possibly TRBD1 on 5 matching bases. Germline CDR1 and CDR2: SGHNT and YYREEE (reference sequence). Trimming stripped 0 bases from V and 1 base from J, with 10 bases between. This CDR3 comprises 15 residues. DNA for the CDR3: TGTGCCAGCAGCTTGGGCTCGGGGGGGAACACTGAAGCTTTCTTT. Protein sequence: CASSLGSGGNTEAFF.

This clone showed up just a few times. The DNA of the CDR3 is TGCAGTGCTAGTCCCGGACTTGGCTACACCTTC. It yields the protein CSASPGLGYTF. This chain joins TRBV20-1 and TRBJ1-2; D not certain. The length of the CDR3 is 11 residues. CDR1 and CDR2 (germline): DFQATT, SNEGSKA (reference sequence). V was clipped by 3 bases and J by 7 bases, with 9 bases between them.

CDR3 sequence: CASSYVGLDNEQFF. CDR3 in DNA: TGTGCCAGCAGCTACGTGGGACTAGACAATGAGCAGTTCTTC. This rearrangement joins TRBV7-3 to TRBJ2-1, with 8 bases identical to TRBD2. V shed 4 bases, J shed 5 bases, and the junction held 4 bases outside the gene matches. Germline lookup yields CDR1 SGHTA and CDR2 FQGTGA. The CDR3 is made up of 14 amino acids.

V usage is TRBV29-1 and J usage is TRBJ2-1; no clear D. The length of the CDR3 is 11 residues. Germline loops: CDR1 SQVTM, CDR2 ANQGSEA. Trimming shortened V by 4 bases and J by 5 bases, and 6 bases separated the two germline ends. CDR3: CSVGQNNEQFF. The CDR3 DNA is TGCAGCGTTGGGCAGAACAATGAGCAGTTCTTC.

The rearrangement joins TRBV7-9 to TRBJ1-4; 9 nucleotides agree with TRBD1. Germline values: CDR1 SEHNR, CDR2 FQNEAQ (reference sequence). The V segment lost 0 bases and the J segment 10 bases; nucleotides outside the gene matches: 3. The CDR3 contains 14 residues. CDR3 sequence (DNA): TGTGCCAGCAGCTTAGCGGGACAGGGAGGAAAACTGTTTTTT. Its translation is CASSLAGQGGKLFF.

The V gene is TRBV6-5, the J gene TRBJ1-2; 7 nucleotides match TRBD1. V trimming: 4 bases; J trimming: 2 bases; junction bases outside the gene matches: 10. The germline gives CDR1 MNHEY, CDR2 SVGAGI. The CDR3 is made up of 16 amino acids. The CDR3 coding sequence is TGTGCCAGCAGTTCTCCCCGACAGGGTTCAAACTATGGCTACACCTTC. Protein sequence: CASSSPRQGSNYGYTF.

This sequence joins TRBV5-6 and TRBJ1-2; TRBD1 aligns across 7 bases. Germline CDR1 is SGHDT and CDR2 is YYEEEE. The CDR3 has 14 amino acids. V was clipped by 6 bases and J by 6 bases; unmatched bases: 11. This CDR3 is CASTPEGAFNGYTF. The CDR3 nucleotides are TGTGCCAGCACCCCGGAGGGGGCCTTTAATGGCTACACCTTC.

The gene calls are TRBV6-5 and TRBJ1-1; D may be TRBD1 (5 bases). Germline-derived CDR1 and CDR2 are MNHEY and SVGAGI. Trimming cost V 5 bases and J 5 bases, with 18 bases left between them. The CDR3 extends over 15 amino acids. The CDR3 sequence: CASSSLGGSRTEAFF. The CDR3 bases are TGTGCCAGCAGTAGCCTGGGGGGGAGTAGAACTGAAGCTTTCTTT.

The sample holds a few counts of this clone. The genes are TRBV25-1 and TRBJ2-1; 8 bases agree with TRBD2. The V gene's germline CDR1 is MGHDK and CDR2 SYGVNS. With V trimmed by 5 bases and J by 3 bases, 3 bases remained unmatched. The CDR3 is made up of 14 amino acids. CDR3 nucleotide sequence: TGTGCCAGCAGTAGCGGGAGATTCTACAATGAGCAGTTCTTC. Protein: CASSSGRFYNEQFF.

The genes are TRBV5-1 and TRBJ2-1, with 8 bases identical to TRBD1. V was pared by 4 bases and J by 7 bases, with 7 bases of the junction left unmatched. Germline CDR1 and CDR2: SGHRS and YFSETQ. This CDR3 has 14 amino acids. This chain's CDR3 is CASSGRTGFNEQFF. Written as DNA, the CDR3 is TGCGCCAGCAGCGGGAGGACAGGGTTTAATGAGCAGTTCTTC.

In its sample, this clone was seen a few times. This chain's CDR3 is CASSQRTGVETQYF. Written as DNA, the CDR3 is TGCGCCAGCAGCCAAAGGACTGGAGTAGAGACCCAGTACTTC. The V call is TRBV4-1, the J call TRBJ2-5; TRBD2 might be the D (5 bases). Looked up from germline, CDR1 is MGHRA and CDR2 is YSYEKL. V shed 2 bases and J shed 4 bases, with 11 bases lying between them. The CDR3 has 14 residues.

V usage is TRBV6-1 and J usage is TRBJ1-2, with a possible D match to TRBD1 (6 bases). CDR1 is MNHNS, CDR2 SASEGT, per germline. The CDR3 is 13 residues long. Trimming removed 7 bases at V and 6 bases at J, with 15 bases between. The CDR3 DNA follows: TGTGCCAGCAACCCGGTAGGGGGTCATGGCTACACCTTC. Residues: CASNPVGGHGYTF.

This clone has just a few counts. V is TRBV29-1 and J is TRBJ1-2; 8 bases fit TRBD1. The CDR3 covers 13 residues. Germline V CDR1 and CDR2: SQVTM, ANQGSEA. V shed 8 bases and J 1 base; nucleotides not matched to a gene: 6. In DNA, the CDR3 is TGCAGCTTAAGGACAGGGCTTAACTATGGCTACACCTTC. This translates into CSLRTGLNYGYTF.

The rearrangement joins TRBV4-1 to TRBJ1-3; D is possibly TRBD1 (6 bases). V was clipped by 0 bases and J by 3 bases, with 12 bases between them. This CDR3 has 16 amino acids. Germline V gene sequence: CDR1 MGHRA, CDR2 YSYEKL. The CDR3 spells CASSQEGGAGGNTIYF. The CDR3, as DNA: TGCGCCAGCAGCCAAGAAGGGGGGGCTGGTGGAAACACCATATATTTT.

The chain has TRBV5-1 and TRBJ2-2, with 9 bases matching TRBD1. V shed 5 bases, J shed 7 bases, and the junction held 6 bases outside the gene matches. The germline V gene encodes CDR1 SGHRS and CDR2 YFSETQ. The CDR3 runs to 14 residues. CDR3 nucleotide sequence: TGCGCCAGCAGACCGGGGACAGGGAACGGGGAGCTGTTTTTT. Translation: CASRPGTGNGELFF.

This chain links TRBV4-1 with TRBJ2-3, with D perhaps TRBD2 (6 bases). The CDR3 extends over 16 amino acids. Trimming left V 0 bases short and J 0 bases short, with 10 bases between. Germline CDR1 is MGHRA and CDR2 is YSYEKL. The CDR3 reads CASSQDDGSSTDTQYF. In DNA, the CDR3 is TGCGCCAGCAGCCAAGATGACGGGAGTAGCACAGATACGCAGTATTTT.

The chain carries TRBV18 and TRBJ2-7, with D uncertain. The V gene's germline CDR1 is KGHSH and CDR2 LQKENI. The CDR3 is made up of 11 amino acids. V was trimmed by 2 bases and J by 4 bases, leaving 3 bases between them. As DNA, the CDR3 is TGTGCCAGCTCACCAGAGTACGAGCAGTACTTC. It yields the protein CASSPEYEQYF.

This clone was counted a single time. The chain is built from TRBV4-3 and TRBJ2-7; D perhaps matches TRBD2 (6 bases). V shed 5 bases and J shed 2 bases, with 19 bases lying between them. The CDR3 totals 16 residues. Germline CDR1 reads LGHNA; CDR2 reads YSLEER. As DNA, the CDR3 is TGCGCCAGCAGCTACTATACCCCGGGACTGACCTACGAGCAGTACTTC. Protein product: CASSYYTPGLTYEQYF.

This clone was recorded a few times. The rearrangement links TRBV29-1 to TRBJ1-5; 10 bases match TRBD1. The CDR3 totals 13 residues. J lost 4 bases, V lost 6 bases, and 3 bases had no gene match. The V gene's germline CDR1 is SQVTM and CDR2 ANQGSEA. The CDR3 nucleotides are TGCAGCGTCCGGACAGGGGGTAATCAGCCCCAGCATTTT. Translation: CSVRTGGNQPQHF. The full variable domain, completed using reference TRBV29-1 and TRBJ1-5, is SAVISQKPSRDICQRGTSLTIQCQVDSQVTMMFWYRQQPGQSLTLIATANQGSEATYESGFVIDKFPISRPNLTFSTLTVSNMSPEDSSIYLCSVRTGGNQPQHFGDGTRLSIL.

The chain links TRBV4-2 to TRBJ2-2; D may be TRBD2 (7 bases). The V gene's germline CDR1 is LGHNA and CDR2 YNFKEQ. The CDR3 has 16 amino acids. Trimming shortened V by 0 bases and J by 2 bases, and 10 bases separated the two germline ends. The CDR3 DNA reads TGTGCCAGCAGCCAAGAGGGGGGGCGCAACACCGGGGAGCTGTTTTTT. Encoded protein: CASSQEGGRNTGELFF.